The 23 T cell receptor beta chains below were found in one sample sequenced in a study of cytomegalovirus exposure and HLA in healthy donors. TCRdb's copy holds only in-frame clones and misses some; the assay was immunoSEQ multiplex PCR. Found here are more than 55,000 clones, roughly 90% of them singletons; the top ten hold roughly 3%. The sequenced material came from PBMCs. The receptors were gathered from a man aged 18 to 30 in good health and CMV-seronegative.

Relative to its sample, this clone is medium-sized. The chain combines TRBV19 with TRBJ1-5; D is ambiguous. V gave up 8 bases and J gave up 4 bases, with 9 bases separating them. Germline-derived CDR1 and CDR2 are LNHDA and SQIVND (reference sequence). The CDR3 contains 12 residues. The CDR3 DNA is TGTGCCAGTCGGACGGGAAATCAGCCCCAGCATTTT. This gives the protein CASRTGNQPQHF.

Of note for this clone: At the DNA level, this CDR3 is encoded by other sequences in the same sample as well. The J gene is TRBJ2-1, the V gene TRBV2, with 13 bases identical to TRBD2. From germline, CDR1 is SNHLY and CDR2 FYNNEI. V lost 8 bases and J lost 4; bases outside the gene matches: 2. The CDR3 length is 14 residues. CDR3 in DNA: TGTGCCAGCTCGGGACTAGCGGGGTACAATGAGCAGTTCTTC. This codes for CASSGLAGYNEQFF.

The chain joins TRBV4-1 to TRBJ2-1; D is perhaps TRBD1 (5 bases). The CDR3 covers 15 residues. Germline-derived CDR1 and CDR2 are MGHRA and YSYEKL. V lost 0 bases to trimming and J lost 8 bases, with 14 bases between them. The DNA of the CDR3 is TGCGCCAGCAGCCAAGATTGGCTAGGGGTGGATGAGCAGTTCTTC. Its protein is CASSQDWLGVDEQFF.

The chain uses TRBV19 and TRBJ1-1, with D unresolved. Germline V lookup: CDR1 LNHDA, CDR2 SQIVND (reference sequence). V lost 7 bases and J lost 4, with 16 bases in between. CDR3 size: 14 residues. CDR3 loop: CASIARRTSTEAFF. The CDR3 bases are TGTGCCAGTATAGCGAGGCGAACAAGCACTGAAGCTTTCTTT.

CDR3 sequence (DNA): TGTGCCAGCAGTGAAGCTGCGGGGGTTGGCAATCAGCCCCAGCATTTT. As protein: CASSEAAGVGNQPQHF. This chain links TRBV6-1 with TRBJ1-5, with a possible D match to TRBD1 (5 bases). This CDR3 has 16 amino acids. From germline, CDR1 is MNHNS and CDR2 SASEGT. V was cut by 0 bases and J by 2 bases, with 11 bases left in between.

This clone came up a few times. The chain uses TRBV5-5 and TRBJ1-2; D perhaps matches TRBD1 (6 bases). The CDR3 totals 15 residues. The V and J ends lost 0 bases and 6 bases respectively, with 15 bases between them. CDR1 and CDR2 (germline): SGHKS, YYEKEE (reference sequence). CDR3 region: CASSLAGHSLNGYTF. Here the CDR3 DNA reads TGTGCCAGCAGCTTGGCGGGACACTCGTTGAATGGCTACACCTTC.

This clone occurred once. This sequence joins TRBV27 and TRBJ2-4, with 12 bases that match TRBD2. This CDR3 has 17 amino acids. The germline V gene encodes CDR1 MNHEY and CDR2 SMNVEV (reference sequence). The trim removed 4 bases at V and 3 bases at J, leaving 7 bases unmatched. The CDR3 DNA sequence: TGTGCCAGCAGTTCTTCTAGCGGGAGGGCCGGCAAAAACATTCAGTACTTC. Protein sequence: CASSSSSGRAGKNIQYF.

V usage is TRBV6-1 and J usage is TRBJ2-3, with D possibly TRBD1 on 5 matching bases. V was pared by 2 bases and J by 3 bases, with 15 bases between. The CDR3 is 16 amino acids. The germline gives CDR1 MNHNS, CDR2 SASEGT. The CDR3 loop is CASSEWGQKATDTQYF. The CDR3 DNA sequence: TGTGCCAGCAGTGAATGGGGCCAGAAGGCGACAGATACGCAGTATTTT.

This chain connects TRBV10-2 to TRBJ1-3; the D gene is possibly TRBD1 (5 bases). Germline CDR1 WSHSY, CDR2 SAAADI. Trimming stripped 0 bases from V and 0 bases from J, with 9 bases between. The CDR3 loop spans 16 amino acids. In DNA, the CDR3 is TGCGCCAGCAGTGAGTCGGGACTGGTCTCTGGAAACACCATATATTTT. Translated, it gives CASSESGLVSGNTIYF.

This clone was seen once. The J gene is TRBJ2-7, the V gene TRBV10-2, with 9 bases matching TRBD2. The CDR3 totals 13 residues. J gave up 2 bases and V 6 bases, and 2 bases lay outside the gene matches. Looked up from germline, CDR1 is WSHSY and CDR2 is SAAADI. CDR3 DNA: TGCGCCAGCAGGGCTAGCGGGGCCTACGAGCAGTACTTC. Translating it yields CASRASGAYEQYF.

V is TRBV6-1 and J is TRBJ2-7, with D possibly matching TRBD1 (5 bases). The germline V and J ends were trimmed by 7 bases and 6 bases, with 19 bases remaining between them. The CDR3 consists of 14 residues. Germline loops: CDR1 MNHNS, CDR2 SASEGT. The chain's CDR3 is CASTEGVGVGEQYF. For the CDR3, the DNA is TGTGCCAGCACCGAAGGGGTCGGAGTCGGCGAGCAGTACTTC.

The chain carries TRBV6-4 and TRBJ2-3; 9 bases are a match to TRBD2. Unmatched junction bases numbered 0, after V lost 4 bases and J lost 1 base. In germline, CDR1 is MRHNA, CDR2 SNTAGT. The length of the CDR3 is 14 residues. Here the CDR3 reads CASSGTSGTDTQYF. In DNA form, the CDR3 reads TGTGCCAGCAGTGGGACTAGCGGCACAGATACGCAGTATTTT.

The chain links TRBV28 to TRBJ1-4; tentative D call: TRBD1 (5 bases). This CDR3 is 16 amino acids long. Germline CDR1 and CDR2: MDHEN and SYDVKM. Trimming removed 3 bases at V and 2 bases at J, with 13 bases between. CDR3 nucleotides: TGTGCCAGCAGTTTCCCGGGACTGGAGACTAATGAAAAACTGTTTTTT. It specifies CASSFPGLETNEKLFF.

The J gene is TRBJ2-2, the V gene TRBV15; no clear D gene. The CDR3 extends over 16 amino acids. Trimming pared 0 bases from V and 1 base from J, leaving 9 bases between. CDR1 and CDR2 from the germline V gene are LNHNV and YYDKDF (reference sequence). CDR3 loop: CATSRETQQNTGELFF. The CDR3 DNA is TGTGCCACCAGCAGAGAGACTCAACAGAACACCGGGGAGCTGTTTTTT.

The rearrangement links TRBV5-1 to TRBJ2-1; 14 bases line up with TRBD2. After removal of 5 bases from V and 8 bases from J, the junction contained 6 bases not matched to a gene. The germline CDR1 and CDR2 sequences are SGHRS and YFSETQ. This CDR3 has 15 residues. CDR3 nucleotides: TGCGCCAGCAGAGTGACTAGCGGGAGGGCACATGAGCAGTTCTTC. Residues: CASRVTSGRAHEQFF.

V gene TRBV7-2 combines with J gene TRBJ2-3; TRBD2 aligns across 7 bases. Germline loops: CDR1 SGHTA, CDR2 FQGNSA. The length of the CDR3 is 12 residues. J gave up 6 bases and V 5 bases, and 2 bases lay outside the gene matches. CDR3 amino acids: CASSPGGDTQYF. Written as DNA, the CDR3 is TGTGCCAGCAGCCCCGGGGGGGATACGCAGTATTTT.

This clone was seen just once. This rearrangement joins TRBV6-5 to TRBJ2-5; possibly TRBD2 for D (6 bases). Germline V gene data show CDR1 as MNHEY and CDR2 as SVGAGI. V gave up 0 bases and J gave up 5 bases, with 16 bases separating them. This CDR3 has 16 residues. CDR3 sequence (DNA): TGTGCCAGCAGTTACTCCCGGAAATGGGGGAGGGAGACCCAGTACTTC. Its translation is CASSYSRKWGRETQYF.

This clone occurred once. J is TRBJ1-3 and V is TRBV6-6; D is uncertain. Germline V gene data show CDR1 as MNHNY and CDR2 as SVGAGI (reference sequence). This CDR3 is 16 amino acids long. Trimming removed 0 bases from V and 3 bases from J, with 12 bases in between. CDR3 protein: CASSYSSGGRGNTIYF. CDR3 in DNA: TGTGCCAGCAGTTACTCTAGTGGAGGGCGTGGAAACACCATATATTTT.

This clone was observed once. The V and J genes are TRBV25-1 and TRBJ2-5, with TRBD2 as a possible D gene (6 bases). The CDR3 extends over 15 amino acids. Per germline, CDR1 MGHDK and CDR2 SYGVNS. Trimming took 2 bases from V and 4 from J, leaving 14 bases between them. The CDR3 DNA follows: TGTGCCAGCAGTGAACCGATCGGGACTCTAGAGACCCAGTACTTC. As protein: CASSEPIGTLETQYF.

This clone was seen more than once but under ten times. The chain employs TRBV7-6 and TRBJ2-2, with D tentatively TRBD2 (6 bases). In germline, CDR1 is SGHVS, CDR2 FNYEAQ. With 2 bases removed from V and 0 bases from J, the gap between germline ends came to 16 bases. This CDR3 spans 18 amino acids. CDR3 sequence: CASSLNSAEGPNTGELFF. CDR3 bases: TGTGCCAGCAGCTTAAATTCGGCGGAGGGCCCGAACACCGGGGAGCTGTTTTTT.

The chain's CDR3 is CASSLGPGQGSQETQYF. The CDR3 region has the DNA TGCGCCAGCAGCTTGGGACCTGGACAGGGGTCCCAAGAGACCCAGTACTTC. The J gene is TRBJ2-5, the V gene TRBV5-1; the match to TRBD1 covers 9 bases. Losses at the gene ends were 0 bases for V and 1 base for J; bases not matched to a gene: 7. This CDR3 comprises 17 residues. Germline V CDR1 and CDR2: SGHRS, YFSETQ.

The chain has TRBV5-4 and TRBJ2-7; the match to TRBD1 covers 9 bases. CDR1 is SGHNT, CDR2 YYREEE, per germline (reference sequence). CDR3 length: 13 residues. J was trimmed by 5 bases and V by 5 bases; bases with no gene match: 5. The CDR3 nucleotides read TGTGCCAGCAGTAGAACAGGGGGCAACGAGCAGTACTTC. Protein product: CASSRTGGNEQYF.

The chain links TRBV5-1 to TRBJ1-2, with 7 bases aligning to TRBD1. V shed 5 bases, J shed 7 bases, and the junction held 8 bases outside the gene matches. CDR3 length: 13 residues. Germline lookup yields CDR1 SGHRS and CDR2 YFSETQ. The CDR3 bases are TGCGCCAGCAGTTCCGACAGGGTACGTGGCTACACCTTC. Its translation: CASSSDRVRGYTF.